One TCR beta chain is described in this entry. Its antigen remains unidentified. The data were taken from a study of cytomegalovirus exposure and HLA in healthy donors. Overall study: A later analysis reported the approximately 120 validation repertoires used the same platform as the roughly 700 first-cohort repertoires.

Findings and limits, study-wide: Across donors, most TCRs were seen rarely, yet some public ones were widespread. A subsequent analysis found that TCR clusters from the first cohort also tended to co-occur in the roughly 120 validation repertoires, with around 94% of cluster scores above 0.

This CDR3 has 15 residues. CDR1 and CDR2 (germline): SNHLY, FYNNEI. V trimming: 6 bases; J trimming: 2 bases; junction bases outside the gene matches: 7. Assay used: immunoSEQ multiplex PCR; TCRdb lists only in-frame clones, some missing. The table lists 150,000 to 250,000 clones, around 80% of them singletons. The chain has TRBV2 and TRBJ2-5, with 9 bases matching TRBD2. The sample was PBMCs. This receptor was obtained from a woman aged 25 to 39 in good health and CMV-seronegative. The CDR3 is CASSQGLAGQETQYF. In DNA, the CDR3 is TGTGCCAGCAGCCAAGGGCTAGCGGGGCAAGAGACCCAGTACTTC.